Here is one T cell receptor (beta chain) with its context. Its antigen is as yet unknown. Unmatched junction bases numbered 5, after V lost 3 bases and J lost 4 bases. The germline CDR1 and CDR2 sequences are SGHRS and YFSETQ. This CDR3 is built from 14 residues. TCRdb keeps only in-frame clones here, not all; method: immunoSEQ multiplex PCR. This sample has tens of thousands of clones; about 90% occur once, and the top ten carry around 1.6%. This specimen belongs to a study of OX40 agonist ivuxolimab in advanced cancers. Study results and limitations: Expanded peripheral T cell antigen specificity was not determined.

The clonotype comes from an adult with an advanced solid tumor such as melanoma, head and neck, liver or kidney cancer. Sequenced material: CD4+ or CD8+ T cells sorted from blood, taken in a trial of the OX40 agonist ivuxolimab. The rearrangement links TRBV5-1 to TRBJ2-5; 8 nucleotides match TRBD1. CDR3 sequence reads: CASSSGQGGETQYF. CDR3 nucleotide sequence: TGCGCCAGCAGCTCCGGACAGGGTGGAGAGACCCAGTACTTC.